One sample yielded the 16 T cell receptor beta chains listed below, sequenced in a study of T cells in Graves' hyperthyroidism and ophthalmopathy. Regions amplified from RNA transcripts were the TCR beta CDR3 regions. RT-PCR in the first round (using the HTBI primer set) targeted the TCR CDR3. TCRdb reanalysed the multiplex PCR reads using MiXCR and keeps one entry per CDR3 protein. The sample carries 700,000 to 950,000 distinct CDR3 sequences, roughly 32% recorded once. Sequencing used blood. Receptors originate from a middle-aged woman with Graves' hyperthyroidism.

The chain has TRBV20-1 and TRBJ2-5, with D perhaps TRBD2 (6 bases). There are 14 residues in the CDR3. CDR1 is DFQATT, CDR2 SNEGSKA, per germline (reference sequence). The germline V and J ends were trimmed by 2 bases and 3 bases, with 13 bases remaining between them. The DNA for the CDR3 is TGCAGTGCTAGATCGGACGCGGGGAAAGAGACCCAGTACTTC. Protein sequence: CSARSDAGKETQYF.

With regard to this clonotype: A much larger clone differs by one base, so this may be a read error. The rearrangement joins TRBV14 to TRBJ1-2, with D possibly TRBD1 on 5 matching bases. The CDR3 loop spans 12 amino acids. From germline, CDR1 is SGHDN and CDR2 FVKESK. The CDR3 region has the DNA TGTGCCGGCAGCCACTGGGGCCTCGGCTACACCTTC. Translating gives CAGSHWGLGYTF.

V usage is TRBV7-9 and J usage is TRBJ1-1; 9 positions agree with TRBD1. The CDR3 has 17 amino acids. The V segment lost 3 bases and the J segment 5 bases; nucleotides outside the gene matches: 13. From germline, CDR1 is SEHNR and CDR2 FQNEAQ (reference sequence). DNA for the CDR3: TGTGCCAGCAGCTTGGCCGGGACAGGGAGGGGAAGAACTGAAGCTTTCTTT. Protein product: CASSLAGTGRGRTEAFF.

Comments on this clonotype: Sequence at one end of the junction differs from germline and may be a read error. V gene TRBV5-4 combines with J gene TRBJ1-4, with D possibly TRBD1 on 6 matching bases. Germline V gene sequence: CDR1 SGHNT, CDR2 YYREEE (reference sequence). This CDR3 has 14 residues. The chain's CDR3 is CASSEDSGNEKLFF. The CDR3 DNA reads as TGCGCCAGCAGCGAGGACAGCGGTAATGAAAAACTGTTTTTT. Full variable domain (rest looked up from reference TRBV5-4 and TRBJ1-4): ETGVTQSPTHLIKTRGQQVTLRCSSQSGHNTVSWYQQALGQGPQFIFQYYREEENGRGNFPPRFSGLQFPNYSSELNVNALELDDSALYLCASSEDSGNEKLFFGSGTQLSVL.

The chain recombines TRBV20-1 with TRBJ2-5, with 9 bases identical to TRBD2. The CDR3 runs 15 residues. Germline trimming cut 5 bases from V and 11 bases from J; bases unmatched to any gene: 18. Germline V gives CDR1 DFQATT, CDR2 SNEGSKA (reference sequence). CDR3 region: CSAPPLAGLGYEQYF. The DNA of the CDR3 is TGCAGTGCTCCCCCTCTAGCGGGATTAGGCTATGAGCAGTACTTC.

The gene calls are TRBV20-1 and TRBJ2-7, with 9 bases that match TRBD2. Looked up from germline, CDR1 is DFQATT and CDR2 is SNEGSKA (reference sequence). This CDR3 spans 14 amino acids. The ends lost 2 bases at V and 4 bases at J; junction bases unmatched: 6. CDR3 nucleotide sequence: TGCAGTGCTAGATTAGCGGGAGTTTTGTACGAGCAGTACTTC. This sequence encodes CSARLAGVLYEQYF.

Concerning this clonotype: The final CDR3 position lacks the conserved phenylalanine or tryptophan, pointing to a likely read error. The chain is built from TRBV6-2 or TRBV6-3 and TRBJ1-1; D is uncertain. V lost 5 bases to trimming and J lost 11 bases, with 15 bases between them. Germline loops: CDR1 MNHEY, CDR2 SVGEGT. The CDR3 has 12 residues. DNA for the CDR3: TGTGCCAGCAGTACGGTGACTGGGAGGGCTTTCCTT. It encodes CASSTVTGRAFL.

This clonotype was detected many times. This sequence joins TRBV5-1 and TRBJ1-2, with D tentatively TRBD1 (5 bases). The CDR3 contains 13 residues. V was clipped by 5 bases and J by 6 bases, with 14 bases between them. CDR1 and CDR2 from the germline V gene are SGHRS and YFSETQ. The CDR3 loop reads CASSYQGGDGYTF. CDR3 DNA sequence: TGCGCCAGCAGTTATCAGGGAGGAGATGGCTACACCTTC.

This clonotype was observed a few times. The rearrangement uses TRBV13 and TRBJ2-7, with D uncertain. CDR3 length equals 14 residues. Germline V gives CDR1 PRHDT, CDR2 FYEKMQ (reference sequence). V shed 5 bases and J shed 6 bases, with 17 bases lying between them. CDR3 bases: TGTGCCAGCAGCGGATCCGGGCGCCTTGTCGAGCAGTACTTC. Translation gives CASSGSGRLVEQYF.

V and J are TRBV28 and TRBJ1-1; D gene ambiguous. Trimming took 1 base from V and 4 from J, leaving 7 bases between them. Germline CDR1 is MDHEN and CDR2 is SYDVKM. The CDR3 has 13 amino acids. The CDR3 region has the DNA TGTGCCAGCAGTTTATTCAGGATCACTGAAGCTTTCTTT. Its translation is CASSLFRITEAFF.

The table lists this clonotype with a few counts. CDR3 coding DNA: TGTGCCGTCGACAGGGGCGAGACGCAGTATTTT. Amino acids: CAVDRGETQYF. The genes are TRBV10-3 and TRBJ2-3; TRBD1 aligns across 8 bases. The germline V gene has CDR1 ENHRY and CDR2 SYGVKD. The CDR3 loop spans 11 amino acids. J lost 9 bases, V lost 11 bases, and 7 bases had no gene match.

A note on this clonotype: Since a much larger clone is just one base distant, this may be a read error. The chain is built from TRBV5-1 and TRBJ1-2; D call uncertain. This CDR3 is 11 amino acids long. Per germline, CDR1 SGHRS and CDR2 YFSETQ. The CDR3 region is CASGFGISYTF. CDR3 coding DNA: TGCGCCAGCGGCTTCGGTATCAGCTACACCTTC.

DNA of the CDR3: TGTGCCAGCAGCTTCCAGGGCAGAATGAACACTGAAGCTTTCTTT. Residues: CASSFQGRMNTEAFF. The J gene is TRBJ1-1, the V gene TRBV7-9, with a possible D match to TRBD1 (5 bases). Trimming took off 3 bases at V and 0 bases at J, with 11 bases between the two ends. The CDR3 contains 15 residues. The germline V gene has CDR1 SEHNR and CDR2 FQNEAQ (reference sequence).

The chain joins TRBV7-2 to TRBJ2-7, with 7 bases that match TRBD1. The V gene's germline CDR1 is SGHTA and CDR2 FQGNSA. This CDR3 comprises 15 residues. Germline trimming cut 4 bases from V and 4 bases from J; bases unmatched to any gene: 10. CDR3 coding DNA: TGTGCCAGCAGCTCCCTAAAGACAGGGAATTACGAGCAGTACTTC. This translates into CASSSLKTGNYEQYF.

Ten or more counts support this clonotype. V and J are TRBV19 and TRBJ2-7; no reliable D call. This CDR3 is built from 13 residues. CDR1 and CDR2 from the germline V gene are LNHDA and SQIVND (reference sequence). V lost 5 bases to trimming and J lost 3 bases, with 11 bases between them. CDR3 sequence reads: CASSYYTFYEQYF. For the CDR3, the DNA is TGTGCCAGTAGTTACTACACTTTCTACGAGCAGTACTTC.

In this sample, this clonotype turned up a few times. The junction differs from germline at one of its ends, possibly a read error. This chain connects TRBV5-1 to TRBJ2-2; weak D call: TRBD2 (5 bases). The CDR3 is 15 residues long. The germline V gene encodes CDR1 SGHRS and CDR2 YFSETQ. The CDR3: CASSFSPRESGELFF. In DNA, the CDR3 is TGTGCCAGCAGCTTCTCCCCGAGGGAATCCGGGGAGCTGTTTTTT.